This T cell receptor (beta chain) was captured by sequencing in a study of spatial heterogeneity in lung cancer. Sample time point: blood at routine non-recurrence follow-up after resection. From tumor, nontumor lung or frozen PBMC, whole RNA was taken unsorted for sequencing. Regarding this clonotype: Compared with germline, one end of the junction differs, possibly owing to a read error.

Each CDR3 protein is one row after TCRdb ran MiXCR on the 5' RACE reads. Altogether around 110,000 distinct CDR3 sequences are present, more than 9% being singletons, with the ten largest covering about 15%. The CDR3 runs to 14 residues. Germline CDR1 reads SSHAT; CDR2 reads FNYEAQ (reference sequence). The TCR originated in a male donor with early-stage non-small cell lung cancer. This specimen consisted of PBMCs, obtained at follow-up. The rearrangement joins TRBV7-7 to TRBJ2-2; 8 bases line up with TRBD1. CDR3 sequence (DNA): TGTGCTAGCAGGGGACAGGAGAACACCGGGGAGCTGTTTTTT. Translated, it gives CASRGQENTGELFF.